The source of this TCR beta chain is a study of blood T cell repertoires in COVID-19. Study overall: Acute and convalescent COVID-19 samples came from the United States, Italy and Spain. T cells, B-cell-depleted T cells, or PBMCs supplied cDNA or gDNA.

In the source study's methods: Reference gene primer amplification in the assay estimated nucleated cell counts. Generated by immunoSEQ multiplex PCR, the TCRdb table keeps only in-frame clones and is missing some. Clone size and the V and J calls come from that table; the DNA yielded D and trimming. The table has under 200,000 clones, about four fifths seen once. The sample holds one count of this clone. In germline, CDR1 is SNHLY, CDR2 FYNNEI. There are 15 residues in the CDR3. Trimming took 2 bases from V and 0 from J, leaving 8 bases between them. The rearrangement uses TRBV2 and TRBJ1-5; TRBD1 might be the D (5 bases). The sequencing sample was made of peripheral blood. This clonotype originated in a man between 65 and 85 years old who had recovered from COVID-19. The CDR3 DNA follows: TGTGCCAGCAGTGAATTGGGGGGTAGCAATCAGCCCCAGCATTTT. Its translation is CASSELGGSNQPQHF.